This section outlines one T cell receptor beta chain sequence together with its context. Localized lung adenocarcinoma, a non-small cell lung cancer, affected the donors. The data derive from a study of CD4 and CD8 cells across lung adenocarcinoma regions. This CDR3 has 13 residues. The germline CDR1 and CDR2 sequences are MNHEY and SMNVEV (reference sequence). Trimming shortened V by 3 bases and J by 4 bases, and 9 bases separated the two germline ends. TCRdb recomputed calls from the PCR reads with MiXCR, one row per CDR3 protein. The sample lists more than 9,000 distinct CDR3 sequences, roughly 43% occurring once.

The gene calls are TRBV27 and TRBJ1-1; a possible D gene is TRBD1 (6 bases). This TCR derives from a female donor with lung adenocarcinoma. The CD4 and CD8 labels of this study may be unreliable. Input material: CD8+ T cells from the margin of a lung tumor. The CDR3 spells CASSFLGATEAFF. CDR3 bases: TGTGCCAGCAGTTTCTTGGGGGCCACTGAAGCTTTCTTT.